The T cell receptor (beta chain) under discussion was sequenced for a study of response to subunit inactivated influenza vaccine. Study-level points and caveats: Each seasonal influenza vaccination, the authors suggested, recruits few new T cells.

TCRdb called the RT-PCR reads again in MiXCR, with one record for every CDR3 protein. This table has hundreds of thousands of distinct CDR3 sequences, approximately 7.6% appearing once. The CDR3 spans 13 residues. V shed 4 bases, J shed 2 bases, and the junction held 0 bases outside the gene matches. From germline, CDR1 is SQVTM and CDR2 ANQGSEA. Ten or more counts support this clonotype. As yet, its antigen is unknown. The sequencing here drew on PBMCs from blood, taken around 2 years after vaccination. The TCR originated in a man aged 45 to 70 who received an inactivated influenza vaccine. The rearrangement joins TRBV29-1 to TRBJ1-1, with TRBD1 matching 11 bases. CDR3 amino acids: CSVGTGGNTEAFF. The DNA of the CDR3 is TGCAGCGTTGGGACAGGGGGCAACACTGAAGCTTTCTTT.